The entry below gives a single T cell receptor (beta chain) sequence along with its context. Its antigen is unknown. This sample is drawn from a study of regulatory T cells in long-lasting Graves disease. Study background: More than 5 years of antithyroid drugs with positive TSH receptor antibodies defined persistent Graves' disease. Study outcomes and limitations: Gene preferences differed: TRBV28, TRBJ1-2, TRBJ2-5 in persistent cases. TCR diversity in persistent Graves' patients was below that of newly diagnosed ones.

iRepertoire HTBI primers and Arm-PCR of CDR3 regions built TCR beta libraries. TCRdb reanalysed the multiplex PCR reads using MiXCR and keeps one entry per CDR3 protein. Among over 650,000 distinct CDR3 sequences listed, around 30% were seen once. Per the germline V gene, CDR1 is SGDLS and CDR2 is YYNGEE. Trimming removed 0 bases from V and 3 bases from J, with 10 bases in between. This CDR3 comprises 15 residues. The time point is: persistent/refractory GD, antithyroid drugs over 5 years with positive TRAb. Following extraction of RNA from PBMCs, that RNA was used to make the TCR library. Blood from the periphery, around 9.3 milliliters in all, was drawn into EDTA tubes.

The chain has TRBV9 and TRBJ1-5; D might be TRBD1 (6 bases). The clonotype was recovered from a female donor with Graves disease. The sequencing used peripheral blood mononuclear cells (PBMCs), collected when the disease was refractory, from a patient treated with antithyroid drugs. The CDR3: CASSVEDSPNQPQHF. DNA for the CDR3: TGTGCCAGCAGCGTAGAGGACAGCCCCAATCAGCCCCAGCATTTT.